This T cell receptor beta chain was identified during a study of early T cells in non-severe SARS-CoV-2 infection. Study-level points and caveats: VDJdb matching skewed toward anti-spike CD8 responses, missing private and CD4 specificities.

TCRdb itself ran the 5' RACE reads through MiXCR, one entry per CDR3 protein. Altogether about 70,000 distinct CDR3 sequences are present, 4% to 6% being singletons, with the ten largest covering 3.6%. This clonotype showed up just a few times. What it binds is not known. Trimming took off 1 base at V and 5 bases at J, with 4 bases between the two ends. The CDR3 loop spans 11 amino acids. Per germline, CDR1 DFQATT and CDR2 SNEGSKA (reference sequence). This TCR was recovered from an adult who was a healthcare worker with PCR-confirmed SARS-CoV-2 infection or an uninfected control (not recorded which). The donor label of this sample is uncertain. The sequences come from whole blood, collected at baseline. The J gene is TRBJ2-3, the V gene TRBV20-1, with D unclear. The CDR3, as DNA: TGCAGTGCTAGAGTGGGAGATACGCAGTATTTT. This encodes CSARVGDTQYF.